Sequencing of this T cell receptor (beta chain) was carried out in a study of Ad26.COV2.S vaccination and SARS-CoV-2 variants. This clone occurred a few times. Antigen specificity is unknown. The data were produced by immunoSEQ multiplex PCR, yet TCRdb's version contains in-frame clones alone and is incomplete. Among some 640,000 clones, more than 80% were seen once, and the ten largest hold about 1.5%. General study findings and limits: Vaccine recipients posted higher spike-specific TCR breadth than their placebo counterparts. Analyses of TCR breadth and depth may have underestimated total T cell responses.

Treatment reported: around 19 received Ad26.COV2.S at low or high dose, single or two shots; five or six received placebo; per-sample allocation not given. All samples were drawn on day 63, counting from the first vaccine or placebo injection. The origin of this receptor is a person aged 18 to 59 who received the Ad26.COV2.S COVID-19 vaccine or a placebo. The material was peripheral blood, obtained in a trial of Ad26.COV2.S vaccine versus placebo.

For the CDR3, the DNA is TGTGCCAGCAGCCCATACCAGGGACTAGCGGCAGGGGAGCTGTTTTTT. Its translation is CASSPYQGLAAGELFF. V usage is TRBV11-3 and J usage is TRBJ2-2; 11 nucleotides agree with TRBD2. Germline CDR1 and CDR2: SGHNT and YENEEA. Trimming cost V 5 bases and J 8 bases; bases outside gene matches: 10. This CDR3 region has 16 residues.